Following are 10 T cell receptor beta chains from one sample sequenced in a study of Graves' ophthalmopathy and Graves' hyperthyroidism. As the template, RNA transcripts were used to amplify TCR beta CDR3 regions. Scientists carried out first-round RT-PCR using HTBI primers and then a second-round multiplex PCR. TCRdb reprocessed the multiplex PCR reads via MiXCR and lists one record per CDR3 protein. The table has a few hundred thousand distinct CDR3 sequences, 15% to 17% seen once. The sample taken for sequencing was peripheral blood. All receptors come from a woman younger than 35 with stable Graves' hyperthyroidism.

This clonotype was recorded many times. The chain recombines TRBV20-1 with TRBJ2-7; D perhaps matches TRBD1 (5 bases). Trimming took 0 bases from V and 3 from J, leaving 12 bases between them. CDR1 and CDR2 from the germline V gene are DFQATT and SNEGSKA (reference sequence). CDR3 size: 14 residues. The CDR3 region has the DNA TGCAGTGCTAGAGATGGGGCAGGGATCTACGAGCAGTACTTC. Translation: CSARDGAGIYEQYF.

This clonotype was seen ten or more times. This chain joins TRBV12-3 or TRBV12-4 and TRBJ1-1; the D gene is possibly TRBD1 (5 bases). CDR3 length equals 16 residues. Trimming removed 5 bases at V and 0 bases at J, with 16 bases between. CDR3 sequence: CASSPRAQAMNTEAFF. CDR3 coding DNA: TGTGCCAGCAGTCCCAGGGCCCAGGCCATGAACACTGAAGCTTTCTTT.

In its sample, this clonotype was seen many times. The rearrangement joins TRBV11-2 to TRBJ1-6; D gene ambiguous. CDR1 and CDR2 from the germline V gene are SGHAT and FQNNGV. The V end lost 0 bases, the J end lost 6 bases, and 9 bases lay between the germline ends. The CDR3 is 15 residues long. The CDR3 nucleotides are TGTGCCAGCAGCTTAGACGGGGTTGGTAATTCACCCCTCCACTTT. It encodes CASSLDGVGNSPLHF.

This clonotype showed up many times. The chain links TRBV10-3 to TRBJ2-7, with 9 nucleotides matching TRBD1. Germline trimming cut 6 bases from V and 0 bases from J; bases unmatched to any gene: 0. Germline assignment: CDR1 ENHRY and CDR2 SYGVKD. The CDR3 has 13 residues. CDR3 amino acids: CAIRQGASYEQYF. The CDR3 DNA reads as TGTGCCATCAGACAGGGGGCCTCCTACGAGCAGTACTTC.

With regard to this clonotype: This may be a read error: a much more frequent sequence differs by one nucleotide. The chain carries TRBV19 and TRBJ1-2; unclear D gene. The V gene's germline CDR1 is LNHDA and CDR2 SQIVND (reference sequence). This CDR3 is built from 14 residues. The CDR3 DNA sequence: TGTGCCAGTAGTTTAGAAGGATACAGCTATGGCTACACCTTC. This codes for CASSLEGYSYGYTF.

This clonotype was detected many times. The rearrangement links TRBV11-2 to TRBJ1-1; TRBD1 might be the D (5 bases). The CDR3 length is 13 residues. Trimming took 5 bases from V and 8 from J, leaving 15 bases between them. The germline V gene encodes CDR1 SGHAT and CDR2 FQNNGV. Written as DNA, the CDR3 is TGTGCCAGCAGCCAAGGACACGTAGTGGAAGCTTTCTTT. Translated, it gives CASSQGHVVEAFF. Full variable domain (rest looked up from reference TRBV11-2 and TRBJ1-1): EAGVAQSPRYKIIEKRQSVAFWCNPISGHATLYWYQQILGQGPKLLIQFQNNGVVDDSQLPKDRFSAERLKGVDSTLKIQPAKLEDSAVYLCASSQGHVVEAFFGQGTRLTVV.

The gene calls are TRBV10-3 and TRBJ2-5, with 8 positions matching TRBD2. From germline, CDR1 is ENHRY and CDR2 SYGVKD. The CDR3 runs to 13 residues. Trimming at V came to 10 bases and at J to 7 bases, leaving 11 bases not matched to a gene. DNA of the CDR3: TGTGCCAGCAGGGGACTAGGGGGAGGGACCCAGTACTTC. As protein: CASRGLGGGTQYF.

This clonotype was found many times. The CDR3 reads CASRPEGNTEAFF. The DNA of the CDR3 is TGTGCCAGCAGGCCCGAAGGGAACACTGAAGCTTTCTTT. This rearrangement joins TRBV2 to TRBJ1-1; no definite D call. With 6 bases removed from V and 1 base from J, the gap between germline ends came to 9 bases. Germline CDR1 reads SNHLY; CDR2 reads FYNNEI. The CDR3 length is 13 residues.

This chain joins TRBV12-3 or TRBV12-4 and TRBJ2-2, with a tentative D call TRBD2 (5 bases). The CDR3 spans 14 residues. V lost 7 bases, J lost 4 bases, and 13 bases lay in between. CDR3 loop: CASNIRRSTGELFF. The CDR3 nucleotides read TGTGCCAGCAATATCAGGAGGAGCACCGGGGAGCTGTTTTTT.

This clonotype was picked up many times. The rearrangement uses TRBV6-2 or TRBV6-3 and TRBJ2-2; D perhaps matches TRBD2 (6 bases). Germline V gives CDR1 MNHEY, CDR2 SVGEGT. V gave up 2 bases and J gave up 7 bases, with 14 bases separating them. CDR3 length: 15 residues. CDR3 sequence (DNA): TGTGCCAGCAGTTACCCCGGGACTGCGGGCGGGGAGCTGTTTTTT. As protein: CASSYPGTAGGELFF.